Shown below are 25 T cell receptor beta chains from a single sample sequenced in a study of blood T cell repertoires in COVID-19. Sequencing was performed with immunoSEQ multiplex PCR; in TCRdb, only in-frame clones are kept and a portion is missing. The sample yields hundreds of thousands of clones, about nine tenths seen once. The sample was peripheral blood. These receptors were obtained from a woman in her thirties with active or convalescent COVID-19.

This chain connects TRBV5-1 to TRBJ1-1; D perhaps matches TRBD1 (6 bases). The CDR3 totals 16 residues. The V and J ends lost 3 bases and 0 bases respectively, with 15 bases between them. CDR1 SGHRS and CDR2 YFSETQ come from the germline V gene. The CDR3 coding sequence is TGCGCCAGCAGCTCGTCAGGGGCTGTGGTGAACACTGAAGCTTTCTTT. Translated: CASSSSGAVVNTEAFF.

A note on this clone: One end of the junction fails to match germline, which may point to a read error. V gene TRBV5-1 combines with J gene TRBJ2-5; 9 positions agree with TRBD1. CDR3 size: 15 residues. Germline CDR1 and CDR2: SGHRS and YFSETQ. CDR3 sequence (DNA): TGCGCCAGCAGCTTGGAAGGACAGGGGCAAGGGACCCAGTACTTC. It encodes CASSLEGQGQGTQYF.

This clone was detected only once. The chain uses TRBV5-1 and TRBJ2-2; D perhaps matches TRBD2 (7 bases). The V gene's germline CDR1 is SGHRS and CDR2 YFSETQ. This CDR3 region has 15 residues. Trimming took 3 bases from V and 0 from J, leaving 9 bases between them. CDR3 DNA: TGCGCCAGCAGCTGGGGGGGCGCGAACACCGGGGAGCTGTTTTTT. The encoded protein is CASSWGGANTGELFF.

J is TRBJ1-2 and V is TRBV2; 10 bases line up with TRBD1. This CDR3 is 13 amino acids long. Losses at the gene ends were 11 bases for V and 4 bases for J; bases not matched to a gene: 7. CDR1 SNHLY and CDR2 FYNNEI come from the germline V gene. CDR3 DNA: TGTGCCTTTAGGACAGGGGGGACCTATGGCTACACCTTC. It yields the protein CAFRTGGTYGYTF.

The V and J genes are TRBV3-1 (or the pseudogene TRBV3-2) and TRBJ1-6, with TRBD1 identical over 9 bases. V shed 5 bases and J 7 bases; nucleotides not matched to a gene: 6. The CDR3 runs 15 residues. Germline-derived CDR1 and CDR2 are LGHDT and YNNKEL (reference sequence). CDR3 coding DNA: TGTGCCAGCAGCTACCGGACAGGGGAGAATTCACCCCTCCACTTT. Translation gives CASSYRTGENSPLHF.

Points on this clone: Compared with germline, one end of the junction differs, possibly owing to a read error. The chain recombines TRBV11-3 with TRBJ1-1; 8 nucleotides match TRBD1. Germline V gene data show CDR1 as SGHNT and CDR2 as YENEEA. The CDR3 sequence is 11 residues long. Here the CDR3 reads CASSGAGGTHF. CDR3 DNA: TGTGCCAGCAGCGGGGCAGGGGGCACCCACTTT. The variable domain in full, with the rest retrieved from reference TRBV11-3 and TRBJ1-1, is EAGVVQSPRYKIIEKKQPVAFWCNPISGHNTLYWYLQNLGQGPELLIRYENEEAVDDSQLPKDRFSAERLKGVDSTLKIQPAELGDSAVYLCASSGAGGTHFGQGTRLTVV.

This chain uses TRBV5-4 with TRBJ1-2; D remains ambiguous. This CDR3 is 13 amino acids long. Trimming took 0 bases from V and 8 from J, leaving 11 bases between them. Germline-derived CDR1 and CDR2 are SGHNT and YYREEE (reference sequence). The CDR3 sequence is CASSLGGTPGYTF. The CDR3 DNA sequence: TGTGCCAGCAGCTTGGGAGGTACGCCCGGCTACACCTTC.

This clone has only a few counts. At the DNA level, this CDR3 is encoded by other sequences in the same sample as well. The rearrangement joins TRBV19 to TRBJ2-7, with 8 nucleotides matching TRBD2. Trimming removed 2 bases from V and 2 bases from J; junction bases left unmatched: 2. The CDR3 is made up of 14 amino acids. The germline V gene encodes CDR1 LNHDA and CDR2 SQIVND (reference sequence). The CDR3 loop is CASSISGGPYEQYF. The CDR3 region has the DNA TGTGCCAGTAGTATAAGCGGGGGCCCCTACGAGCAGTACTTC.

The chain combines TRBV6-4 with TRBJ1-4, with 8 bases that match TRBD1. The CDR3 runs 14 residues. CDR1 is MRHNA, CDR2 SNTAGT, per germline. Trimming at V came to 5 bases and at J to 3 bases, leaving 2 bases not matched to a gene. The CDR3 DNA reads as TGTGCCAGCAGTCCAGGGGGCCCTAATGAAAAACTGTTTTTT. It specifies CASSPGGPNEKLFF.

J is TRBJ2-5 and V is TRBV12-3 or TRBV12-4; D not certain. The CDR3 runs to 12 residues. V was clipped by 2 bases and J by 4 bases, with 5 bases between them. The DNA of the CDR3 is TGTGCCAGCAGTTTATTATCAGAGACCCAGTACTTC. This sequence encodes CASSLLSETQYF.

The gene calls are TRBV10-3 and TRBJ2-1; D may be TRBD2 (7 bases). Germline assignment: CDR1 ENHRY and CDR2 SYGVKD. This CDR3 spans 15 amino acids. Between the trimmed V and J ends, which lost 6 bases and 7 bases, there was a span of 19 bases. CDR3: CAIRAGEGSTNEQFF. Here the CDR3 DNA reads TGTGCCATCAGGGCAGGGGAGGGCAGTACTAATGAGCAGTTCTTC.

The chain couples TRBV15 to TRBJ1-2; weak D call: TRBD1 (5 bases). This CDR3 spans 14 amino acids. Germline CDR1 reads LNHNV; CDR2 reads YYDKDF (reference sequence). Trimming cost V 4 bases and J 8 bases, with 17 bases left between them. The DNA for the CDR3 is TGTGCCACCAGCATTCGTCAGGGAAGGGGAGGCTACACCTTC. Its translation is CATSIRQGRGGYTF.

The chain employs TRBV18 and TRBJ2-7; 9 nucleotides align to TRBD2. The germline gives CDR1 KGHSH, CDR2 LQKENI. With 4 bases clipped from V and 7 bases from J, the junction kept 11 bases outside the gene matches. The CDR3 is made up of 15 amino acids. Here the CDR3 DNA reads TGTGCCAGCTCACTAGGACTAGCGCAGGCGGGGGAGCAGTACTTC. This translates into CASSLGLAQAGEQYF.

This chain links TRBV5-8 with TRBJ2-7; no definite D call. This CDR3 is 17 amino acids long. With 0 bases removed from V and 0 bases from J, the gap between germline ends came to 16 bases. In germline, CDR1 is SGHTS, CDR2 YDEGEE. The CDR3 DNA is TGTGCCAGCAGCTTGGCAGTAGGTAGCAGCGTCTCCTACGAGCAGTACTTC. Amino acid sequence: CASSLAVGSSVSYEQYF.

The chain employs TRBV19 and TRBJ1-5; 12 bases align to TRBD1. Unmatched junction bases numbered 1, after V lost 5 bases and J lost 2 bases. The CDR3 runs to 15 residues. In germline, CDR1 is LNHDA, CDR2 SQIVND (reference sequence). The CDR3 loop reads CASSGTGGRNQPQHF. For the CDR3, the DNA is TGTGCCAGTAGTGGGACAGGGGGCCGCAATCAGCCCCAGCATTTT.

This clone was detected only once. V usage is TRBV19 and J usage is TRBJ1-5; no reliable D call. The germline gives CDR1 LNHDA, CDR2 SQIVND (reference sequence). Deletions cut 7 bases from V and 4 bases from J, with 20 bases between. The CDR3 is 16 residues long. The CDR3, as DNA: TGTGCCAGTAAGGCCTTTGCGGTTAATGCGAATCAGCCCCAGCATTTT. Its translation: CASKAFAVNANQPQHF.

CDR3: CASSGQGNTIYF. The CDR3, as DNA: TGTGCCAGCAGTGGACAGGGAAACACCATATATTTT. This chain uses TRBV12-3 or TRBV12-4 with TRBJ1-3; D may be TRBD1 (6 bases). This CDR3 has 12 residues. The germline V and J ends were trimmed by 5 bases and 4 bases, with 6 bases remaining between them.

The chain couples TRBV4-1 to TRBJ2-1; 12 nucleotides line up with TRBD2. Germline V gives CDR1 MGHRA, CDR2 YSYEKL. The V and J ends lost 1 base and 12 bases, in that order; junction bases with no gene match: 10. The CDR3 loop spans 16 amino acids. The CDR3 spells CASSQVLRLAGDLQFF. CDR3 coding DNA: TGCGCCAGCAGCCAAGTTCTGAGACTAGCGGGGGACTTGCAGTTCTTC.

V is TRBV10-3 and J is TRBJ1-1, with 8 positions matching TRBD1. Unmatched junction bases numbered 2, after V lost 6 bases and J lost 2 bases. Germline CDR1 ENHRY, CDR2 SYGVKD. This CDR3 is built from 13 residues. This chain's CDR3 is CAIRDRENTEAFF. The CDR3 nucleotides are TGTGCCATCAGGGACAGGGAAAACACTGAAGCTTTCTTT.

The chain recombines TRBV2 with TRBJ1-2; possible D gene TRBD1, 6 bases. The germline CDR1 and CDR2 sequences are SNHLY and FYNNEI. The germline V and J ends were trimmed by 4 bases and 5 bases, with 8 bases remaining between them. The CDR3 is made up of 12 amino acids. CDR3 protein: CASSAGAYGYTF. Here the CDR3 DNA reads TGTGCCAGCAGTGCAGGGGCATATGGCTACACCTTC.

V usage is TRBV13 and J usage is TRBJ2-5; 7 bases match TRBD2. This CDR3 is 13 amino acids long. Trimming took 0 bases from V and 7 from J; bases not matched to a gene: 2. The germline V gene has CDR1 PRHDT and CDR2 FYEKMQ (reference sequence). CDR3 sequence reads: CASSLGGGRTQYF. The CDR3 DNA follows: TGTGCCAGCAGCTTAGGGGGAGGGAGGACCCAGTACTTC.

The chain is built from TRBV3-1 (or the pseudogene TRBV3-2) and TRBJ2-1; TRBD2 agrees at 9 bases. There are 13 residues in the CDR3. Unmatched junction bases numbered 3, after V lost 3 bases and J lost 9 bases. Germline CDR1 LGHDT, CDR2 YNNKEL (reference sequence). CDR3 region: CASSQLTSGEQFF. In DNA form, the CDR3 reads TGTGCCAGCAGCCAGCTGACTAGCGGTGAGCAGTTCTTC.

This chain joins TRBV18 and TRBJ1-4, with TRBD1 identical over 7 bases. The V segment lost 7 bases and the J segment 6 bases; nucleotides outside the gene matches: 8. The CDR3 loop spans 14 amino acids. CDR1 KGHSH and CDR2 LQKENI come from the germline V gene. This CDR3 reads CASFNRGIDEKLFF. The DNA for the CDR3 is TGTGCCAGCTTTAACAGGGGAATCGATGAAAAACTGTTTTTT.

The chain combines TRBV7-9 with TRBJ1-1; the match to TRBD1 covers 7 bases. The trim removed 0 bases at V and 1 base at J, leaving 5 bases unmatched. Per the germline V gene, CDR1 is SEHNR and CDR2 is FQNEAQ (reference sequence). This CDR3 region has 16 residues. CDR3: CASSLAPGTANTEAFF. CDR3 bases: TGTGCCAGCAGCTTAGCTCCCGGGACAGCGAACACTGAAGCTTTCTTT.

V gene TRBV11-2 combines with J gene TRBJ2-1; TRBD2 matches at 12 bases. The CDR3 covers 19 residues. V lost 6 bases and J lost 8; bases outside the gene matches: 20. CDR1 is SGHAT and CDR2 is FQNNGV in the germline V gene. CDR3: CASRPIKKPSGRASDEQFF. CDR3 nucleotide sequence: TGTGCCAGCAGACCGATCAAAAAACCTAGCGGGAGGGCCAGCGATGAGCAGTTCTTC.